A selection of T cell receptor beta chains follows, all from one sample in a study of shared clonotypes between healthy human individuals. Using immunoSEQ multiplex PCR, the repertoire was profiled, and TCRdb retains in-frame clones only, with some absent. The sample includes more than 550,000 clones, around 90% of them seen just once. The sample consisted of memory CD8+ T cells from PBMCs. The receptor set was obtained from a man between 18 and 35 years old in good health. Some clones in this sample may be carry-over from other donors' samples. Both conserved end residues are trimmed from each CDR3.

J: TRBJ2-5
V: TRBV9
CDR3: ASSVEGWRGETQY

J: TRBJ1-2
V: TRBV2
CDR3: ASSESEGGYGYT

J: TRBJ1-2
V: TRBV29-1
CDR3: SVEDMQGAHFDYGYT

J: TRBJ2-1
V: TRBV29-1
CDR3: SAGGGSSYNEQF

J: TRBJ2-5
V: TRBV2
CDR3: ASSQVGKTQY

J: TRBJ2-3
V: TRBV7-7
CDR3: ASSLGAGGGTQY

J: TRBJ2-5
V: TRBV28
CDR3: ASSLYPGLAVKETQY

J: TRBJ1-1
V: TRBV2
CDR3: AAGPNTEAF

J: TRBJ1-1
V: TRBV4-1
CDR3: ASSQGRGGGTEAF

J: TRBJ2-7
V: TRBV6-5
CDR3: ASSPTGWVNEQY

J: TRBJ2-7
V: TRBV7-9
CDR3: ASSFRDNTYEQY

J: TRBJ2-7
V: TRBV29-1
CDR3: SVAKWGQYYEQY

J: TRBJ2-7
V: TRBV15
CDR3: ATSRTVAYEQY

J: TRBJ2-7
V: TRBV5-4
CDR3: ASSLGSSEQY

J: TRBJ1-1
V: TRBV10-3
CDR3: AIRDRANTEAF

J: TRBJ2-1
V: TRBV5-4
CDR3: ATGTPSNEQF

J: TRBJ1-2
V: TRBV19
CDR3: ASSLRGQNYGYT

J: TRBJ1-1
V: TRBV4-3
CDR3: ASSPHGTKNTEAF

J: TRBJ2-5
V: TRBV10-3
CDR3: AISAGLAGGGGEY

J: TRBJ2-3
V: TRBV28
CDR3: ASSWRVEDTQY

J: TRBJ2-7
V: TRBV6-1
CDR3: ASSEWTGAYYEQY

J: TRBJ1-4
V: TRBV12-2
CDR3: ASRFLDPGCLGEKLF

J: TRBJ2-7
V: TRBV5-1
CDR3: ASSLGPGGIEQY